The rows below give T cell receptor beta chains drawn from one sample of a study of beta chain features in type 1 diabetes. Assay: immunoSEQ multiplex PCR; the TCRdb copy retains only in-frame clones and omits some. The sample yields about 330,000 clones, 9.5% to 12% seen once. Sequenced: naive CD4+ T cells from blood. These receptors were obtained from a woman aged 25 to 39 in good health. The CDR3 runs from the conserved cysteine through the conserved F or W. The D gene is left open where the match is weak. Clone size is stated in some rows and not others, as once, few, many or a class when expanded.

TRBJ1-1 TRBD1 TRBV4-3 . CASSHSRTGDTEAFF TGCGCCAGCAGCCACTCCCGGACAGGAGACACTGAAGCTTTCTTT
TRBJ2-1 TRBD2 TRBV18 . CASSPPLSGGDNEQFF TGTGCCAGCTCACCACCTCTAAGCGGGGGGGACAATGAGCAGTTCTTC
TRBJ1-2 . TRBV28 . CASSLDRRLPHYGYTF TGTGCCAGCAGTTTAGACCGGAGGCTGCCCCACTATGGCTACACCTTC
TRBJ2-1 TRBD2 TRBV10-3 . CAISELTSGRDEQFF TGTGCCATCAGTGAGTTGACTAGCGGGAGAGATGAGCAGTTCTTC
TRBJ2-1 TRBD2 TRBV5-1 few CASSLWGLADYNEQFF TGCGCCAGCAGCTTGTGGGGACTAGCCGACTACAATGAGCAGTTCTTC
TRBJ2-7 TRBD2 TRBV4-3 . CASSQETSGGYEQYF TGCGCCAGCAGCCAAGAGACTAGCGGGGGCTACGAGCAGTACTTC
TRBJ2-3 . TRBV19 few CASTPGSTDTQYF TGTGCCAGTACCCCGGGGAGCACAGATACGCAGTATTTT
TRBJ2-7 . TRBV14 . CASSQDPLAYEQYF TGTGCCAGCAGCCAAGATCCGCTAGCCTACGAGCAGTACTTC
TRBJ2-1 . TRBV4-2 . CASSQGIVLTYNEQFF TGTGCCAGCAGCCAAGGTATAGTCCTGACCTACAATGAGCAGTTCTTC
TRBJ1-2 . TRBV30 few CAWSLQAQYGYTF TGTGCCTGGTCTCTACAGGCCCAGTATGGCTACACCTTC
TRBJ2-4 . TRBV11-2 . CASSQPGGRNIQYF TGTGCCAGCAGCCAACCCGGGGGAAGAAACATTCAGTACTTC
TRBJ2-6 . TRBV7-3 . CASSRSSGANVLTF TGTGCCTCGTCGCGGAGCTCTGGGGCCAACGTCCTGACTTTC
TRBJ2-7 TRBD1 TRBV4-1 . CASSRTGTGDYEQYF TGCGCCAGCAGCCGAACCGGGACAGGGGACTACGAGCAGTACTTC
TRBJ2-3 . TRBV2 few CASSGLAPSDTQYF TGTGCCAGCAGTGGTCTAGCGCCCTCGGATACGCAGTATTTT
TRBJ2-2 . TRBV29-1 . CSAGRTVNTGELFF TGCAGCGCAGGACGGACAGTCAACACCGGGGAGCTGTTTTTT
TRBJ2-3 . TRBV28 few CASSKLAVADTQYF TGTGCCAGCAGTAAATTGGCGGTCGCAGATACGCAGTATTTT
TRBJ2-4 . TRBV18 . CASSPQSGLTKNIQYF TGTGCCAGCTCACCACAGTCAGGGTTAACCAAAAACATTCAGTACTTC
TRBJ1-5 . TRBV6-1 few CASSDIPGVGQPQHF TGTGCCAGCAGTGACATCCCAGGGGTAGGCCAGCCCCAGCATTTT
TRBJ1-1 TRBD1 TRBV15 few CATSGTGALNTEAFF TGTGCCACCAGCGGAACAGGGGCTTTGAACACTGAAGCTTTCTTT
TRBJ2-3 . TRBV30 few CAWNRPGLATDTQYF TGTGCCTGGAACCGACCGGGACTGGCCACAGATACGCAGTATTTT
TRBJ2-5 TRBD2 TRBV7-3 few CASSVGGEETQYF TGTGCCAGCAGCGTTGGGGGGGAAGAGACCCAGTACTTC
TRBJ1-2 TRBD1 TRBV7-9 . CASSLADGTGGRGYTF TGTGCCAGCAGCTTAGCGGACGGGACAGGGGGCCGTGGCTACACCTTC
TRBJ2-1 . TRBV9 few CASSVLDRGRSINDYNEQFF TGTGCCAGCAGCGTATTGGACCGGGGGAGGTCCATAAACGACTACAATGAGCAGTTCTTC
TRBJ2-7 TRBD2 TRBV19 . CASSNPMLAGGAEQYF TGTGCCAGTAGTAATCCCATGTTAGCGGGAGGAGCAGAGCAGTACTTC
TRBJ2-1 TRBD1 TRBV19 . CASTNPRDRAYNEQFF TGTGCCAGTACCAATCCCCGGGACAGGGCATACAATGAGCAGTTCTTC
TRBJ2-5 TRBD1 TRBV29-1 . CSAAMTGLGEQYF TGCAGCGCCGCCATGACAGGGCTGGGGGAGCAGTACTTC
TRBJ2-7 TRBD1 TRBV19 few CASSPSGTASYEQYF TGTGCCAGTAGCCCCAGTGGGACAGCCTCCTACGAGCAGTACTTC
TRBJ2-3 . TRBV7-2 . CASSLVSEASDTQYF TGTGCCAGCAGCTTAGTGAGCGAGGCGTCAGATACGCAGTATTTT
TRBJ2-2 TRBD2 TRBV29-1 . CSVEDASGTTGELFF TGCAGCGTTGAAGATGCTAGCGGGACCACCGGGGAGCTGTTTTTT
TRBJ2-3 . TRBV7-2 few CASSQGGREADTQYF TGTGCCAGCAGCCAGGGGGGGCGGGAGGCAGATACGCAGTATTTT
TRBJ2-1 . TRBV5-8 . CASSEGDGSYNEQFF TGTGCCAGCAGCGAGGGGGATGGATCCTACAATGAGCAGTTCTTC
TRBJ1-1 TRBD1 TRBV5-1 few CASSWQGGVNTEAFF TGCGCCAGCAGCTGGCAGGGGGGAGTGAACACTGAGGCTTTCTTT
TRBJ2-2 TRBD1 TRBV11-2 . CASSSGQANTGELFF TGTGCCAGCAGCTCCGGACAGGCGAACACCGGGGAGCTGTTTTTT
TRBJ2-7 TRBD2 TRBV5-1 few CASKLAGDYEQYF TGCGCCAGTAAACTAGCGGGAGACTATGAGCAGTACTTC
TRBJ2-7 TRBD1 TRBV4-3 . CASSQDRTGGYEQYF TGCGCCAGCAGCCAAGATCGGACAGGGGGATACGAGCAGTACTTC
TRBJ2-3 TRBD2 TRBV15 few CATRASGTDTQYF TGTGCCACCCGGGCTAGCGGGACAGATACGCAGTATTTT
TRBJ2-5 TRBD2 TRBV7-8 . CASSLAVAAGGYQETQYF TGTGCCAGCAGCTTAGCTGTGGCAGCGGGGGGCTACCAAGAGACCCAGTACTTC
TRBJ1-2 . TRBV7-9 few CASSLTQSHYGYTF TGTGCCAGCAGCTTAACCCAGTCACACTATGGCTACACCTTC
TRBJ2-5 TRBD2 TRBV9 few CASSVGLAQETQYF TGTGCCAGCAGCGTAGGACTAGCGCAAGAGACCCAGTACTTC
TRBJ1-1 TRBD1 TRBV6-6 few CASSYGTGDTEAFF TGTGCCAGCAGTTACGGCACAGGGGACACTGAAGCTTTCTTT
TRBJ2-1 TRBD2 TRBV18 few CASSPGLAGYNEQFF TGTGCCAGCTCCCCGGGGCTAGCGGGTTACAATGAGCAGTTCTTC
TRBJ2-3 . TRBV5-4 . CASSSDRDLDTQYF TGTGCCAGCAGCTCGGATCGGGACTTGGATACGCAGTATTTT